This TCR beta chain is drawn from a study of blood T cell repertoires in COVID-19. Study overall: Italy, Spain and the United States were the sources of the convalescent and acute COVID-19 samples. Sources were T cells, B-cell-depleted T cells, or PBMCs; the material itself was cDNA or gDNA.

Per the study methods: For nucleated cells, counts were estimated from reference gene primer amplification. The method was immunoSEQ multiplex PCR; TCRdb's version includes in-frame clones alone and lacks a portion of them. The V and J calls and clone size come from that table; D and trimming were worked out from the DNA. The top ten hold roughly 6.7% of the sample, which has 310,000 or so clones, approximately 88% seen once. Germline assignment: CDR1 MNHEY and CDR2 SVGEGT. This CDR3 spans 15 amino acids. Trimming at V came to 4 bases and at J to 1 base, leaving 5 bases not matched to a gene. Sequenced input: peripheral blood. The clonotype originates from a man aged 18 to 30 who had recovered from COVID-19. This rearrangement joins TRBV6-2 or TRBV6-3 to TRBJ1-1; 8 nucleotides line up with TRBD1. The CDR3 DNA reads as TGTGCCAGCAGTTTCCGGGGACAGGCGAACACTGAAGCTTTCTTT. Protein product: CASSFRGQANTEAFF.